The 10 T cell receptor beta chains reported below all come from one sample, sequenced in a study of blood T cells in healthy people across ages. For the second PCR, which ran for about 7 to 12 cycles, a sample-barcoded 5' primer and a J-beta primer mix were used. TCRdb reprocessed the 5' RACE reads via MiXCR and lists one record per CDR3 protein. The table has about 760,000 distinct CDR3 sequences, approximately 60% seen once. The sequenced material came from blood. The receptors derive from a man aged 35 to 55 in good health.

V and J are TRBV7-2 and TRBJ2-1; D unresolved. V lost 1 base, J lost 10 bases, and 11 bases lay in between. The CDR3 contains 13 residues. Per germline, CDR1 SGHTA and CDR2 FQGNSA. Here the CDR3 DNA reads TGTGCCAGCAGCTTAGAATTGTGGACGGAGCAGTTCTTC. Translating gives CASSLELWTEQFF.

This clonotype was observed a handful of times. The genes are TRBV24-1 and TRBJ1-1; 7 bases line up with TRBD1. Germline loops: CDR1 KGHDR, CDR2 SFDVKD. With V trimmed by 5 bases and J by 5 bases, 4 bases remained unmatched. This CDR3 contains 13 residues. The CDR3: CATSAQGVTEAFF. DNA for the CDR3: TGTGCCACCAGTGCCCAGGGGGTAACTGAAGCTTTCTTT.

The rearrangement links TRBV28 to TRBJ2-7, with D perhaps being TRBD1 or TRBD2 (6 bases each). The CDR3 is 14 residues long. Germline CDR1 and CDR2: MDHEN and SYDVKM. Trimming pared 7 bases from V and 5 bases from J, leaving 18 bases between. The CDR3 nucleotides read TGTGCCAGCACCTCCTTGGCCGGGGGCCACGAGCAGTACTTC. Its translation is CASTSLAGGHEQYF.

This chain connects TRBV3-1 to TRBJ2-7, with 7 bases lining up with TRBD1. The V gene end was trimmed by 4 bases and the J gene end by 4 bases; junction bases not matched to a gene: 10. Germline V gives CDR1 LGHDT, CDR2 YNNKEL (reference sequence). The CDR3 totals 15 residues. The CDR3 is CASSRQSRTGYEQYF. DNA for the CDR3: TGTGCCAGCAGCCGTCAATCGAGGACAGGATACGAGCAGTACTTC.

The V and J genes are TRBV7-6 and TRBJ2-3; D may correspond to TRBD1 or TRBD2 (5 bases each). Germline CDR1 SGHVS, CDR2 FNYEAQ. V was cut by 0 bases and J by 6 bases, with 13 bases left in between. This CDR3 contains 15 residues. CDR3 in amino acids: CASSLAGDTGDTQYF. CDR3 sequence (DNA): TGTGCCAGCAGCTTAGCGGGGGATACCGGGGATACGCAGTATTTT. The full variable domain, its missing parts supplied by reference TRBV7-6 and TRBJ2-3, is GAGVSQSPRYKVTKRGQDVALRCDPISGHVSLYWYRQALGQGPEFLTYFNYEAQQDKSGLPNDRFSAERPEGSISTLTIQRTEQRDSAMYRCASSLAGDTGDTQYFGPGTRLTVL.

V and J are TRBV7-8 and TRBJ2-3; D ambiguous. The CDR3 is made up of 16 amino acids. Trimming shortened V by 5 bases and J by 2 bases, and 17 bases separated the two germline ends. The germline V gene encodes CDR1 SGHVS and CDR2 FQNEAQ. CDR3 amino acids: CASSVENSRFTDTQYF. The CDR3 bases are TGTGCCAGCAGCGTGGAAAACAGCCGTTTCACAGATACGCAGTATTTT.

This clonotype showed up just a few times. This sequence joins TRBV25-1 and TRBJ2-7, with TRBD1 matching over 9 bases. CDR1 MGHDK and CDR2 SYGVNS come from the germline V gene. This CDR3 has 17 amino acids. With V trimmed by 3 bases and J by 4 bases, 13 bases remained unmatched. DNA of the CDR3: TGTGCCAGCAGTGACCCCCGGGGAAGGACAGGGGAATACGAGCAGTACTTC. This sequence encodes CASSDPRGRTGEYEQYF.

J is TRBJ2-1 and V is TRBV28; 13 bases map to TRBD2. Germline loops: CDR1 MDHEN, CDR2 SYDVKM. CDR3 length equals 16 residues. V gave up 5 bases and J gave up 4 bases; unmatched junction bases: 5. The CDR3 here is CASSRGLAGLYNEQFF. The CDR3 DNA reads TGTGCCAGCAGTCGGGGACTAGCGGGACTTTACAATGAGCAGTTCTTC.

The chain recombines TRBV6-1 with TRBJ2-7, with a possible D match to TRBD1 (6 bases). The CDR3 covers 14 residues. Trimming left V 7 bases short and J 3 bases short, with 16 bases between. The germline V gene has CDR1 MNHNS and CDR2 SASEGT. This CDR3 is CASIGGSSGYEQYF. The CDR3 DNA reads as TGTGCCAGCATAGGGGGATCGAGCGGCTACGAGCAGTACTTC.

The count of this clonotype is one. The chain links TRBV7-9 to TRBJ1-4; the D is unclear. Germline CDR1 reads SEHNR; CDR2 reads FQNEAQ (reference sequence). The CDR3 contains 16 residues. V lost 0 bases and J 1 base, leaving 9 bases between the germline ends. The CDR3 sequence: CASSLAASGTNEKLFF. Written as DNA, the CDR3 is TGTGCCAGCAGCTTAGCCGCCAGTGGAACTAATGAAAAACTGTTTTTT.